The table lists the clone carrying this T cell receptor (beta chain) with a few counts. Isolation of PBMCs was performed on about 10 ml fresh peripheral blood. RNA transcripts provided the source from which TCR beta CDR3 regions were amplified. Initially, a first-round RT-PCR of the TCR CDR3 employed the HTBI primer set. Each CDR3 protein gets one entry after TCRdb re-called the multiplex PCR reads with MiXCR. Of 300,000 to 400,000 distinct CDR3 sequences in the sample, around 18% were seen once. These data originate in a study of T cells in Graves' hyperthyroidism and ophthalmopathy. At the level of the study: Once the initial diagnosis was made, peripheral blood was obtained before any treatment.

The TCR was taken from a man aged 18 to 29 with Graves' ophthalmopathy. The sequenced material came from blood.

The CDR3 coding sequence is TGTGCCAGCAGCATGGACAGCAGAGACTACGAGCAGTACTTC. Translated: CASSMDSRDYEQYF. J is TRBJ2-7 and V is TRBV5-4; maybe TRBD1 (6 bases). This CDR3 has 14 amino acids. Germline V lookup: CDR1 SGHNT, CDR2 YYREEE (reference sequence). The V end was cut by 4 bases, the J end by 3 bases, with 14 bases between.